The clone carrying this T cell receptor beta chain was seen more than once but under ten times. This CDR3 contains 13 residues. The germline CDR1 and CDR2 sequences are DFQATT and SNEGSKA (reference sequence). Deletions cut 0 bases from V and 0 bases from J, with 5 bases between. This sample stems from a study of identical twins. Each CDR3 protein gets one entry after TCRdb re-called the 5' RACE reads with MiXCR. The data hold 700,000 to 950,000 distinct CDR3 sequences, with around an eighth observed a single time. The sample was also reused in another study, on yellow fever vaccine responses in identical twins.

The chain employs TRBV20-1 and TRBJ1-1, with D unresolved. The TCR originated in a woman aged 18 to 35 in good health. Sequencing was done on a sample of PBMCs. The CDR3 reads CSARELLNTEAFF. The CDR3 DNA follows: TGCAGTGCTAGAGAACTTCTGAACACTGAAGCTTTCTTT.